The 6 T cell receptor beta chains below come from one sample, sequenced in a study of lymphopenia after photon versus proton radiotherapy (dated by TCRdb to between 2018 and 2021). Receptor libraries were prepared by the immunoSEQ multiplex PCR assay. This immuneACCESS table, as held by TCRdb, lists in-frame sequences with V and J called but not all clones. Of the missing ones, under half trace to an unresolved V gene in checked studies; the others have no known cause. The sample table records 15,000 to 20,000 clones; just over 85% of these occur just once. 9.5% to 13% of the sample is held by the ten biggest clonotypes. The material was peripheral blood, obtained from a patient treated with proton-based radiotherapy. These receptors came from a man between 65 and 80 years old with pancreatic cancer.

This chain joins TRBV30 and TRBJ1-2; D is unresolved. The CDR3 totals 14 residues. Per the germline V gene, CDR1 is GTSNPN and CDR2 is SVGIG (reference sequence). Trimming removed 2 bases at V and 8 bases at J, with 18 bases between. The CDR3 DNA sequence: TGTGCCTGGAGTTTAACTTCCCGAACGGGGGGCTACACCTTC. It specifies CAWSLTSRTGGYTF.

The V gene is TRBV5-6, the J gene TRBJ2-5, with a possible D match to TRBD2 (5 bases). The V end was cut by 2 bases, the J end by 2 bases, with 13 bases between. Germline lookup yields CDR1 SGHDT and CDR2 YYEEEE. The CDR3 runs 15 residues. CDR3 amino acids: CASSFSLRGQETQYF. CDR3 DNA sequence: TGTGCCAGCAGCTTTTCCCTCCGGGGTCAAGAGACCCAGTACTTC. Complete variable domain (other parts from reference TRBV5-6 and TRBJ2-5): DAGVTQSPTHLIKTRGQQVTLRCSPKSGHDTVSWYQQALGQGPQFIFQYYEEEERQRGNFPDRFSGHQFPNYSSELNVNALLLGDSALYLCASSFSLRGQETQYFGPGTRLLVL.

The rearrangement links TRBV19 to TRBJ1-3; D is unresolved. The CDR3 is 15 amino acids. Trimming cost V 6 bases and J 1 base, with 13 bases left between them. The germline gives CDR1 LNHDA, CDR2 SQIVND (reference sequence). The CDR3 is CASSHEMLSGNTIYF. The CDR3 DNA sequence: TGTGCCAGTAGCCATGAAATGCTGTCTGGAAACACCATATATTTT.

This clone appeared a few times. The chain has TRBV5-4 and TRBJ2-5, with TRBD1 matching 7 bases. CDR1 is SGHNT, CDR2 YYREEE, per germline (reference sequence). J gave up 2 bases and V 2 bases, and 6 bases lay outside the gene matches. The CDR3 runs 15 residues. CDR3 sequence: CASSLGRGRQETQYF. The CDR3 nucleotides read TGTGCCAGCAGCTTAGGCAGGGGGAGACAAGAGACCCAGTACTTC.

This chain uses TRBV11-3 with TRBJ2-3, with TRBD1 as a possible D gene (5 bases). This CDR3 is built from 14 residues. Trimming shortened V by 4 bases and J by 2 bases, and 10 bases separated the two germline ends. Germline V gene sequence: CDR1 SGHNT, CDR2 YENEEA. CDR3 sequence (DNA): TGTGCCAGCAGCTCCAGGGCGAACACAGATACGCAGTATTTT. This encodes CASSSRANTDTQYF.

This rearrangement joins TRBV19 to TRBJ1-5; D is undetermined. Germline V gives CDR1 LNHDA, CDR2 SQIVND (reference sequence). Trimming took off 2 bases at V and 6 bases at J, with 8 bases between the two ends. There are 13 residues in the CDR3. The DNA of the CDR3 is TGTGCCAGTAGTATACGAGGACGTCAGCCCCAGCATTTT. Amino acid sequence: CASSIRGRQPQHF.